This T cell receptor (beta chain) derives from a study of cytomegalovirus exposure and HLA in healthy donors. Background on the study: It was reported in a later analysis that the same platform had been used for the 120 or so validation repertoires as for the 550 to 700 first-cohort repertoires. Notes on the study in general: Specificity for CMV antigens was confirmed in vitro for a few of the CMV-associated chains.

Germline assignment: CDR1 LGHNA and CDR2 YNFKEQ. The CDR3 extends over 15 amino acids. The V end was cut by 4 bases, the J end by 8 bases, with 17 bases between. On this clone: What it binds is not known.

Profiling relied on immunoSEQ multiplex PCR, and the TCRdb table lists in-frame clones only, not all of them. The sample holds approximately 220,000 clones, 90% to 95% seen once. The donors were members of the validation cohort, which comprised 90 to 150 subjects and was separate from the first cohort of 730 or so subjects. Specimen: PBMCs. The rearrangement links TRBV4-2 to TRBJ2-2; weak D call: TRBD2 (5 bases). This TCR was sampled from a woman between 18 and 30 years old in good health and CMV-seronegative. This chain's CDR3 is CASSLLRGLVGELFF. Here the CDR3 DNA reads TGTGCCAGCAGCCTCCTCCGAGGGCTGGTTGGGGAGCTGTTTTTT.